This TCR beta chain was found in a study of long-term antiretroviral therapy in people with HIV. This CDR3 is 16 amino acids long. The J segment lost 4 bases and the V segment lost 2 bases, leaving 6 bases of the junction unmatched. The germline V gene encodes CDR1 SGHVS and CDR2 FNYEAQ. Assay version v3.0 of immunoSEQ was used, and it was run at survey level. Sequenced by immunoSEQ multiplex PCR; TCRdb stores in-frame clones only, minus some. The table records approximately 32,000 clones, 83% of them present only once. The specimen was unsorted PBMCs, collected 0.4 years before starting antiretroviral therapy. This TCR came from a man younger than 30 with HIV. The genes are TRBV7-6 and TRBJ2-2, with 8 bases lining up with TRBD2. CDR3 DNA sequence: TGTGCCAGCAGCTTAACTCTAGCGGGTGGCACCGGGGAGCTGTTTTTT. Protein: CASSLTLAGGTGELFF.